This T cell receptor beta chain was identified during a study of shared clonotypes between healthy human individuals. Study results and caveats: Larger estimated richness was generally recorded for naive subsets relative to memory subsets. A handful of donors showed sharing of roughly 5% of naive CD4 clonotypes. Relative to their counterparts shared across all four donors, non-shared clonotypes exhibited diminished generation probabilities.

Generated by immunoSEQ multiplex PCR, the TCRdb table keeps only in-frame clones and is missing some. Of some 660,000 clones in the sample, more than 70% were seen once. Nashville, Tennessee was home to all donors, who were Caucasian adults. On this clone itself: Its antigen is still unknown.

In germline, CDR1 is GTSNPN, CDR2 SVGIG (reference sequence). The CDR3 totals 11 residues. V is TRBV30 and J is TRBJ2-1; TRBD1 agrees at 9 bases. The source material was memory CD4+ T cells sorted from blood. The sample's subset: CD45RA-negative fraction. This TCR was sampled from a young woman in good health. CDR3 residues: CAYRGRGEQFF. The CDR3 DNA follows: TGTGCATACAGGGGGCGCGGGGAGCAGTTCTTC.